The rows below give T cell receptor beta chains drawn from one sample of a study of shared clonotypes between healthy human individuals. Data came from immunoSEQ multiplex PCR; TCRdb stores just in-frame clones and leaves some out. The data hold about 600,000 clones, with around 97% observed a single time. The source material was naive CD4+ T cells sorted from blood. Receptor source: a woman in her 30s in good health. CDR3s include the opening cysteine and the closing phenylalanine or tryptophan. The order of the fields is clone size, D gene, J gene, V gene, CDR3 protein, CDR3 DNA. The D gene is left open where the match is weak. Rows give clone size only sometimes, using once, few, many, or a class for an expanded clone.

NA | TRBD1 | TRBJ1-2 | TRBV5-1 | CASRDGQGLNYGYTF | TGCGCCAGCAGAGACGGACAGGGCCTTAACTATGGCTACACCTTC
NA | TRBD2 | TRBJ2-7 | TRBV13 | CASSFRYRDSGTFYEQYF | TGTGCCAGCAGCTTTCGGTACCGGGATAGCGGGACCTTCTACGAGCAGTACTTC
NA | NA | TRBJ2-7 | TRBV30 | CAWSGGSYEQYF | TGTGCCTGGAGTGGCGGTTCCTACGAGCAGTACTTC
NA | NA | TRBJ2-6 | TRBV14 | CASSHWGAGVGGANVLTF | TGTGCCAGCAGCCATTGGGGCGCCGGAGTCGGCGGGGCCAACGTCCTGACTTTC
NA | TRBD1 | TRBJ1-6 | TRBV19 | CASSTRQGNSPLHF | TGTGCCAGTAGTACCCGACAGGGCAATTCACCCCTCCACTTT
NA | NA | TRBJ1-3 | TRBV30 | CAWIYSGNTIYF | TGTGCCTGGATATATTCTGGAAACACCATATATTTT
NA | TRBD1 | TRBJ2-7 | TRBV7-9 | CASSLLVRGHYEQYF | TGTGCCAGCAGCTTATTAGTCAGGGGGCATTACGAGCAGTACTTC
NA | NA | TRBJ1-1 | TRBV5-4 | CASSPLVGDTEAFF | TGTGCCAGCAGCCCCCTCGTTGGGGACACTGAAGCTTTCTTT
NA | NA | TRBJ1-4 | TRBV28 | CASSLTGTWREKLFF | TGTGCCAGCAGCCTTACCGGGACTTGGAGAGAAAAACTGTTTTTT
NA | NA | TRBJ2-1 | TRBV20-1 | CSAGGYNEQFF | TGCAGTGCTGGAGGCTACAATGAGCAGTTCTTC
NA | TRBD2 | TRBJ2-2 | TRBV5-4 | CASSPGLAGAGELFF | TGTGCCAGCAGCCCGGGACTAGCGGGAGCCGGGGAGCTGTTTTTT
NA | NA | TRBJ1-2 | TRBV18 | CASSPPVYGYTF | TGTGCCAGCTCACCACCGGTCTATGGCTACACCTTC
once | TRBD2 | TRBJ2-7 | TRBV7-9 | CASSSGLGEQYF | TGTGCCAGCAGCTCGGGACTAGGCGAGCAGTACTTC
NA | TRBD1 | TRBJ1-5 | TRBV30 | CAWSPDRGNGNQPQHF | TGTGCCTGGAGTCCAGACAGGGGGAATGGGAATCAGCCCCAGCATTTT
NA | NA | TRBJ1-3 | TRBV6-5 | CASSPQAGIGNTIYF | TGTGCCAGCAGCCCACAGGCAGGGATAGGAAACACCATATATTTT
once | NA | TRBJ2-6 | TRBV5-1 | CASSWGSSSGANVLTF | TGCGCCAGCAGCTGGGGTTCGAGCTCTGGGGCCAACGTCCTGACTTTC
NA | NA | TRBJ2-5 | TRBV7-2 | CASSLLAVGETQYF | TGTGCCAGCAGCTTATTAGCGGTAGGAGAGACCCAGTACTTC
NA | NA | TRBJ2-1 | TRBV6-5 | CASSYDAGSYNEQFF | TGTGCCAGCAGTTACGATGCGGGATCCTACAATGAGCAGTTCTTC
NA | NA | TRBJ2-4 | TRBV2 | CASGELVSVSIAKNIQYF | TGTGCCAGCGGGGAACTAGTTTCCGTGTCAATAGCCAAAAACATTCAGTACTTC
NA | NA | TRBJ1-4 | TRBV5-1 | CASSLAATNEKLFF | TGCGCCAGCAGCTTGGCTGCAACTAATGAAAAACTGTTTTTT
NA | TRBD2 | TRBJ2-1 | TRBV5-1 | CASSLPGLAGYNEQFF | TGCGCCAGCAGTCTGCCGGGACTAGCGGGCTACAATGAGCAGTTCTTC
once | NA | TRBJ1-4 | TRBV18 | CASSPLTGEKLFF | TGTGCCAGCTCACCACTTACAGGGGAAAAACTGTTTTTT
NA | NA | TRBJ2-3 | TRBV20-1 | CSAGTDTQYF | TGCAGTGCCGGGACAGATACGCAGTATTTT
NA | TRBD2 | TRBJ2-1 | TRBV4-1 | CASSQPVGRRGGNEQFF | TGCGCCAGCAGCCAACCCGTGGGACGCCGCGGGGGGAATGAGCAGTTCTTC
NA | NA | TRBJ2-3 | TRBV7-6 | CASSLKVVGTDTQYF | TGTGCCAGCAGCTTAAAGGTGGTAGGAACAGATACGCAGTATTTT
once | TRBD2 | TRBJ2-5 | TRBV6-1 | CASRTLSGRGETQYF | TGTGCCAGCAGAACTCTTAGCGGGAGAGGCGAGACCCAGTACTTC
NA | TRBD2 | TRBJ2-3 | TRBV2 | CASRSRTSVITDTQYF | TGTGCCAGCAGGTCAAGGACTAGCGTAATCACAGATACGCAGTATTTT
NA | TRBD1 | TRBJ1-4 | TRBV28 | CASSLYRGSSEKLFF | TGTGCCAGCAGTTTATACAGGGGAAGTAGTGAAAAACTGTTTTTT
NA | TRBD1 | TRBJ1-5 | TRBV6-5 | CASKEDRGLQPQHF | TGTGCCAGCAAGGAGGACAGGGGGCTTCAGCCCCAGCATTTT
NA | NA | TRBJ2-7 | TRBV5-6 | CASSLVGGSYEQYF | TGTGCCAGCAGCTTGGTAGGGGGCTCCTACGAGCAGTACTTC
NA | NA | TRBJ1-1 | TRBV6-4 | CASSDYPNTEAFF | TGTGCCAGCAGTGACTACCCGAACACTGAAGCTTTCTTT
NA | NA | TRBJ1-3 | TRBV9 | CASSVGGTTGNTIYF | TGTGCCAGCAGCGTAGGGGGGACTACTGGAAACACCATATATTTT
NA | NA | TRBJ2-7 | TRBV10-3 | CAISESGKSSYEQYF | TGTGCCATCAGTGAGTCCGGGAAAAGCTCCTACGAGCAGTACTTC
NA | TRBD2 | TRBJ2-3 | TRBV28 | CASSQALAGGPRYF | TGTGCCAGCAGTCAAGCCCTAGCGGGAGGGCCAAGATATTTT
NA | NA | TRBJ1-1 | TRBV27 | CASSFEENTEAFF | TGTGCCAGCAGTTTTGAAGAGAACACTGAAGCTTTCTTT
NA | NA | TRBJ2-7 | TRBV4-1 | CASSVIPSQQYEQYF | TGCGCCAGCAGCGTCATCCCTAGCCAACAGTACGAGCAGTACTTC
NA | NA | TRBJ1-3 | TRBV28 | CASYGLLSGNTIYF | TGTGCCAGCTACGGGCTGCTCTCTGGAAACACCATATATTTT
NA | TRBD1 | TRBJ1-4 | TRBV18 | CASSPRTGGAGSNEKLFF | TGTGCCAGCTCACCAAGGACAGGGGGCGCAGGGTCAAATGAAAAACTGTTTTTT
NA | NA | TRBJ1-3 | TRBV5-1 | CASSPGAVLGNTIYF | TGCGCCAGCAGCCCCGGGGCAGTTCTTGGAAACACCATATATTTT
NA | NA | TRBJ2-1 | TRBV6-5 | CASSTIGTKGNEQFF | TGTGCCAGCAGTACAATAGGGACAAAGGGAAATGAGCAGTTCTTC
NA | TRBD1 | TRBJ2-2 | TRBV4-1 | CASSSHRGDYGGELFF | TGCGCCAGCAGCTCCCACAGGGGGGATTATGGCGGGGAGCTGTTTTTT
NA | NA | TRBJ2-6 | TRBV19 | CASSSTNSGANVLTF | TGTGCCAGTAGTTCCACAAACTCTGGGGCCAACGTCCTGACTTTC
NA | TRBD2 | TRBJ2-1 | TRBV4-1 | CASSHPGLAGAGGKNNEQFF | TGCGCCAGCAGCCACCCGGGACTAGCGGGAGCAGGGGGGAAAAACAATGAGCAGTTCTTC
NA | NA | TRBJ1-1 | TRBV14 | CASSQQGYTEAFF | TGTGCCAGCAGCCAGCAGGGCTACACTGAAGCTTTCTTT
NA | NA | TRBJ2-4 | TRBV27 | CASSFDRLAKNIQYF | TGTGCCAGCAGTTTCGACAGACTAGCCAAAAACATTCAGTACTTC
NA | NA | TRBJ2-7 | TRBV2 | CASNPGRQDRSYEQYF | TGTGCCAGCAATCCTGGACGACAGGACCGATCCTACGAGCAGTACTTC
NA | NA | TRBJ2-1 | TRBV2 | CASLEGDEQFF | TGTGCCAGCTTAGAAGGGGATGAGCAGTTCTTC
once | TRBD1 | TRBJ2-3 | TRBV5-1 | CASSFSGTGGDTQYF | TGCGCCAGCAGCTTTTCCGGGACAGGGGGGGATACGCAGTATTTT
NA | NA | TRBJ2-4 | TRBV2 | CASSAGALAGIQYF | TGTGCCAGCAGCGCGGGGGCTTTAGCGGGCATTCAGTACTTC
NA | NA | TRBJ2-1 | TRBV7-2 | CASSPDRTYNEQFF | TGTGCCAGCAGCCCCGACAGAACCTACAATGAGCAGTTCTTC
NA | NA | TRBJ2-2 | TRBV5-4 | CASSLDANTGELFF | TGTGCCAGCAGCTTGGACGCGAACACCGGGGAGCTGTTTTTT
NA | NA | TRBJ1-5 | TRBV7-2 | CASSLVAVNQPQHF | TGTGCCAGCAGCTTAGTGGCAGTCAATCAGCCCCAGCATTTT
NA | TRBD2 | TRBJ2-1 | TRBV19 | CASSIGTSGLGSYNEQFF | TGTGCCAGTAGTATAGGAACTAGCGGGTTGGGTTCCTACAATGAGCAGTTCTTC
NA | NA | TRBJ1-2 | TRBV25-1 | CASSAPGNYGYTF | TGTGCCAGCAGTGCACCAGGGAACTATGGCTACACCTTC
once | TRBD2 | TRBJ2-3 | TRBV19 | CASERDFLTDTQYF | TGTGCCTCCGAGCGGGACTTCCTCACAGATACGCAGTATTTT